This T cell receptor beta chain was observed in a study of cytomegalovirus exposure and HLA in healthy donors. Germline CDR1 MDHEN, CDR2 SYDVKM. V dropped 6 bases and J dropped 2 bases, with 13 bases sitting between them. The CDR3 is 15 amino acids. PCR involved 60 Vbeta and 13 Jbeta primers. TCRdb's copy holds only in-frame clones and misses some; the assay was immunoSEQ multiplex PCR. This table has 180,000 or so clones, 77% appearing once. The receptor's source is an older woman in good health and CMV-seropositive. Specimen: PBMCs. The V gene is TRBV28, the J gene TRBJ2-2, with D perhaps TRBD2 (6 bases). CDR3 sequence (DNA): TGTGCCAGCAGCTTCCTGGGACTCAACACCGGGGAGCTGTTTTTT. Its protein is CASSFLGLNTGELFF.